The 21 T cell receptor beta chains listed next were all sequenced from one sample in a study of sequential checkpoint blockade in melanoma (dated by TCRdb to about 2019). The treatment or condition label of this sample denotes: randomized to nivolumab then ipilimumab (arm A) or the reverse (arm B). The method was the immunoSEQ multiplex PCR assay. The immuneACCESS repertoire file appears here via TCRdb, limited to in-frame rearrangements. These files lack a portion of the clones; in checked studies, under half of the deficit traces to unresolved V genes, and the cause of the others is not known. This sample lists under 20,000 clones; 55% to 70% were detected once. 18% of the sample lies in the top ten. The sample in question was CD8+ T cells sorted from blood (inferred from file names), obtained from a patient given nivolumab and ipilimumab in sequence. Receptor source: a human donor with melanoma.

V gene TRBV9 combines with J gene TRBJ1-1, with 9 nucleotides matching TRBD1. The CDR3 length is 14 residues. Trimming at V came to 4 bases and at J to 5 bases, leaving 6 bases not matched to a gene. The V gene's germline CDR1 is SGDLS and CDR2 YYNGEE. CDR3: CASSPRTGETEAFF. DNA for the CDR3: TGTGCCAGCAGCCCCCGGACAGGGGAAACTGAAGCTTTCTTT.

This clone was seen once. This rearrangement joins TRBV19 to TRBJ2-7; D gene uncertain. Trimming pared 6 bases from V and 7 bases from J, leaving 13 bases between. The CDR3 contains 12 residues. CDR1 is LNHDA, CDR2 SQIVND, per germline (reference sequence). The CDR3 DNA reads TGTGCCAGTAGCCCCGCCTACGGTGAGCAGTACTTC. It translates to CASSPAYGEQYF. Looking up the rest from reference TRBV19 and TRBJ2-7 gives the full variable domain: DGGITQSPKYLFRKEGQNVTLSCEQNLNHDAMYWYRQDPGQGLRLIYYSQIVNDFQKGDIAEGYSVSREKKESFPLTVTSAQKNPTAFYLCASSPAYGEQYFGPGTRLTVT.

A single count supports this clone. The chain has TRBV19 and TRBJ2-1; 8 bases align to TRBD2. With 6 bases clipped from V and 5 bases from J, the junction kept 9 bases outside the gene matches. CDR3 length equals 15 residues. Per germline, CDR1 LNHDA and CDR2 SQIVND (reference sequence). The CDR3 nucleotides read TGTGCCAGTAGCGATTCGGGAGGGGCCCACAATGAGCAGTTCTTC. This encodes CASSDSGGAHNEQFF. Full variable domain (missing parts from reference TRBV19 and TRBJ2-1): DGGITQSPKYLFRKEGQNVTLSCEQNLNHDAMYWYRQDPGQGLRLIYYSQIVNDFQKGDIAEGYSVSREKKESFPLTVTSAQKNPTAFYLCASSDSGGAHNEQFFGPGTRLTVL.

V and J are TRBV5-6 and TRBJ2-2, with D unclear. The germline CDR1 and CDR2 sequences are SGHDT and YYEEEE. Trimming left V 1 base short and J 4 bases short, with 8 bases between. The CDR3 runs 14 residues. Here the CDR3 DNA reads TGTGCCAGCAGCTTGATGTTAGCCACCGGGGAGCTGTTTTTT. Protein: CASSLMLATGELFF.

The chain joins TRBV7-6 to TRBJ2-3; TRBD2 matches at 9 bases. J was trimmed by 3 bases and V by 1 base; bases with no gene match: 5. CDR1 is SGHVS, CDR2 FNYEAQ, per germline. This CDR3 comprises 16 residues. The CDR3 DNA sequence: TGTGCCAGCAGCTTAGTAGGCGGGAGGGCGACAGATACGCAGTATTTT. Amino acids: CASSLVGGRATDTQYF.

To note about this clone: The conserved final phenylalanine or tryptophan is absent from the CDR3, which likely points to a read error. The limits of the CDR3 on the DNA are not certain, so only TCRdb's listed CDR3 is given. The chain joins TRBV4-1 to TRBJ1-2. The CDR3 comprises 13 residues, both ends counted. The germline CDR1 and CDR2 sequences are MGHRA and YSYEKL. The CDR3 loop is CASSQLPGRGGTL.

The chain joins TRBV27 to TRBJ1-1; weak D call: TRBD1 (5 bases). V shed 2 bases and J shed 0 bases, with 19 bases lying between them. Germline V gene data show CDR1 as MNHEY and CDR2 as SMNVEV (reference sequence). CDR3 size: 18 residues. The CDR3 sequence is CASSLRRTPRGMNTEAFF. In DNA, the CDR3 is TGTGCCAGCAGTTTAAGAAGGACACCCCGGGGGATGAACACTGAAGCTTTCTTT.

The chain links TRBV7-9 to TRBJ2-7; TRBD1 matches 7 bases. This CDR3 contains 14 residues. After removal of 1 base from V and 5 bases from J, the junction contained 5 bases not matched to a gene. Germline CDR1 is SEHNR and CDR2 is FQNEAQ (reference sequence). CDR3 sequence: CASSLGDSLDEQYF. Written as DNA, the CDR3 is TGTGCCAGCAGCTTAGGGGACAGCTTGGACGAGCAGTACTTC.

This clone was seen just once. This chain uses TRBV7-2 with TRBJ1-3; TRBD1 matches at 7 bases. V lost 5 bases and J lost 5; bases outside the gene matches: 12. The germline V gene has CDR1 SGHTA and CDR2 FQGNSA. This CDR3 contains 16 residues. The CDR3 loop reads CASSHAPGTVRNTIYF. The CDR3 DNA is TGTGCCAGCAGCCATGCCCCCGGGACAGTACGAAACACCATATATTTT.

This clone was seen a handful of times. The CDR3 nucleotides are TGTGCCAGCAGTTCCCTCGACCCACCGGGACAGGAAGCTTTCTTT. Its translation: CASSSLDPPGQEAFF. The rearrangement uses TRBV6-5 and TRBJ1-1, with 7 bases matching TRBD1. CDR3 size: 15 residues. The ends lost 4 bases at V and 8 bases at J; junction bases unmatched: 13. Germline V gene sequence: CDR1 MNHEY, CDR2 SVGAGI.

The rearrangement links TRBV4-1 to TRBJ2-7; D is unclear. Trimming took 0 bases from V and 2 from J, leaving 8 bases between them. Germline V gene sequence: CDR1 MGHRA, CDR2 YSYEKL. CDR3 length: 14 residues. CDR3 amino acids: CASSQDPVAYEQYF. The DNA of the CDR3 is TGCGCCAGCAGCCAAGATCCAGTCGCCTACGAGCAGTACTTC.

The chain employs TRBV6-5 and TRBJ1-1; 7 bases agree with TRBD1. This CDR3 is built from 13 residues. Losses at the gene ends were 7 bases for V and 5 bases for J; bases not matched to a gene: 7. The germline gives CDR1 MNHEY, CDR2 SVGAGI. CDR3 DNA sequence: TGTGCCAGCACCCTAGGACAGGTGACTGAAGCTTTCTTT. Encoded protein: CASTLGQVTEAFF.

This chain joins TRBV4-2 and TRBJ2-1; 10 bases agree with TRBD2. Per germline, CDR1 LGHNA and CDR2 YNFKEQ. This CDR3 contains 16 residues. Losses at the gene ends were 0 bases for V and 6 bases for J; bases not matched to a gene: 5. The CDR3 region is CASSQDLGLAANEQFF. In nucleotides, the CDR3 is TGTGCCAGCAGCCAAGATCTAGGACTAGCGGCCAATGAGCAGTTCTTC.

The V gene is TRBV7-9, the J gene TRBJ2-2; D is perhaps TRBD1 (5 bases). The CDR3 extends over 14 amino acids. Trimming took off 7 bases at V and 1 base at J, with 10 bases between the two ends. Germline values: CDR1 SEHNR, CDR2 FQNEAQ (reference sequence). The CDR3 spells CASTSDRNTGELFF. In DNA, the CDR3 is TGTGCCAGCACCTCCGACAGGAACACCGGGGAGCTGTTTTTT.

The V gene is TRBV6-5, the J gene TRBJ1-2, with 8 bases identical to TRBD1. The CDR3 is 13 residues long. J lost 8 bases, V lost 5 bases, and 7 bases had no gene match. Germline CDR1 is MNHEY and CDR2 is SVGAGI. The CDR3 here is CASSDTGGRGYTF. CDR3 bases: TGTGCCAGCAGTGATACAGGGGGGAGGGGCTACACCTTC.

The chain employs TRBV28 and TRBJ2-5, with a tentative D call TRBD1 (6 bases). The DNA end lines up better with TRBJ2-7; the J call may be wrong. The CDR3 loop spans 15 amino acids. Germline V lookup: CDR1 MDHEN, CDR2 SYDVKM. The CDR3 sequence is CASSLMQGTIYEQYF. For the CDR3, the DNA is TGTGCCAGCAGTTTAATGCAGGGGACGATCTACGAGCAGTACTTC.

J is TRBJ1-2 and V is TRBV30; D might be TRBD1 (5 bases). Trimming took 1 base from V and 0 from J, leaving 9 bases between them. The CDR3 extends over 14 amino acids. Per germline, CDR1 GTSNPN and CDR2 SVGIG (reference sequence). The CDR3 region is CAWSGNRPNYGYTF. For the CDR3, the DNA is TGTGCCTGGAGTGGTAACAGGCCTAACTATGGCTACACCTTC.

The rearrangement uses TRBV5-5 and TRBJ2-3, with a possible D match to TRBD2 (5 bases). The germline gives CDR1 SGHKS, CDR2 YYEKEE (reference sequence). V was clipped by 4 bases and J by 2 bases, with 14 bases between them. This CDR3 has 15 amino acids. Here the CDR3 reads CASSPGEQHTDTQYF. The DNA for the CDR3 is TGTGCCAGCAGCCCTGGGGAGCAGCACACAGATACGCAGTATTTT.

The rearrangement uses TRBV12-5 and TRBJ2-5; no firm D call. The germline V gene encodes CDR1 LGHNT and CDR2 FRNRAP. The ends were cut back, 1 base at V and 3 bases at J, with 6 bases in the middle. The CDR3 has 13 residues. CDR3 nucleotide sequence: TGTGCTAGTGGTTTGGAAATAGAAGAGACCCAGTACTTC. Encoded protein: CASGLEIEETQYF.

The chain uses TRBV28 and TRBJ1-2, with D tentatively TRBD1 (6 bases). V lost 7 bases to trimming and J lost 4 bases, with 13 bases between them. This CDR3 comprises 13 residues. Germline loops: CDR1 MDHEN, CDR2 SYDVKM. The CDR3 nucleotides are TGTGCCAGCACCGACGGGACACTCTATGGCTACACCTTC. Encoded protein: CASTDGTLYGYTF.

The genes are TRBV6-1 and TRBJ2-1, with D perhaps matching TRBD2 (6 bases). The germline V gene encodes CDR1 MNHNS and CDR2 SASEGT. Trimming removed 1 base from V and 3 bases from J, with 10 bases in between. The CDR3 is 15 residues long. The CDR3 coding sequence is TGTGCCAGCAGTGAAGGGAGGGGTATCTACAATGAGCAGTTCTTC. It translates to CASSEGRGIYNEQFF.